Listed below are T cell receptor beta chains from one sample, sequenced in a study of early stage breast cancer tumors. Produced via immunoSEQ multiplex PCR; TCRdb's table is partial and in-frame only. The sample contains around 51,000 clones, approximately 78% of which appear only once. Sequencing was performed on blood. The receptors here all came from a person aged 35 to 50 with breast cancer. Both conserved end residues are part of each CDR3. The order of the fields is J gene, clone size, D gene, V gene, CDR3 DNA, CDR3 protein. A D gene is named only where the DNA matches it firmly. The listing skips clone size in some rows; elsewhere it reads once, few, many or a size class.

TRBJ1-1 | few | TRBD1 | TRBV7-2 | TGTGCCAGCAGCTTAGGGACAGGCCTGAACACTGAAGCTTTCTTT | CASSLGTGLNTEAFF
TRBJ2-1 | - | TRBD2 | TRBV12-5 | TGTGCTAGTGGATCCGCGGGAGGGCCCTCCAATGAGCAGTTCTTC | CASGSAGGPSNEQFF
TRBJ2-5 | - | TRBD2 | TRBV25-1 | TGTGCCAGCGCCCGGGCGGGGGGACAAGAGACCCAGTACTTC | CASARAGGQETQYF
TRBJ1-2 | - | - | TRBV30 | TGTGCCTGGAGTGTATCCGCCGGGGGCTACACCTTC | CAWSVSAGGYTF
TRBJ1-1 | - | - | TRBV27 | TGTGCCAGCAGCAACAGGGTTCGAGCTTTCTTT | CASSNRVRAFF
TRBJ2-1 | - | - | TRBV5-1 | TGCGCCAGCAGCTTGAGAGTAGCCGGGGGTCATGAGCAGTTCTTC | CASSLRVAGGHEQFF
TRBJ2-5 | - | - | TRBV25-1 | TGTGCCAGCAGTGACCCCGGGACCCGCCGGGAGACCCAGTACTTC | CASSDPGTRRETQYF
TRBJ1-1 | - | TRBD1 | TRBV10-3 | TGTGCCATCAGATACAGGGGGGAGAACACTGAAGCTTTCTTT | CAIRYRGENTEAFF
TRBJ2-2 | - | TRBD2 | TRBV7-2 | TGTGCCAGCAGCCGCCTAGCGGGAGACCGAGATTTTGGCACCGGGGAGCTGTTTTTT | CASSRLAGDRDFGTGELFF
TRBJ2-2 | - | TRBD1 | TRBV19 | TGTGCCAGTACAGGGGGCCCCGCCGGGGAGCTGTTTTTT | CASTGGPAGELFF
TRBJ2-3 | - | - | TRBV30 | TGTGCCTGGAACGGGAGAGACACAGATACGCAGTATTTT | CAWNGRDTDTQYF
TRBJ2-7 | - | - | TRBV6-1 | TGTGCCAGCAGAGACGAGGGACAAAGCTCCTACGAGCAGTACTTC | CASRDEGQSSYEQYF
TRBJ2-7 | - | - | TRBV5-1 | TGCGCCAGCAGCTTAGGCGGGGCCAACTACGAGCAGTACTTC | CASSLGGANYEQYF
TRBJ2-7 | few | - | TRBV5-6 | TGTGCCAGCAGCTCGACCACCTACGAGCAGTACTTC | CASSSTTYEQYF
TRBJ1-2 | - | TRBD1 | TRBV4-1 | TGCGCCAGCAGCCAAGTACAGGGGGCGCAGAACTATGGCTACACCTTC | CASSQVQGAQNYGYTF
TRBJ1-2 | - | - | TRBV2 | TGTGCCAGCAGGATTGACCTAGATGGCTACACCTTC | CASRIDLDGYTF
TRBJ2-7 | once | - | TRBV28 | TGTGCCAGCAGTTTTTTCTGGGGGACCTACGAGCAGTACTTC | CASSFFWGTYEQYF
TRBJ1-5 | few | - | TRBV19 | TGTGCCAGTAAGGCAGGACCTAGCAATCAGCCCCAGCATTTT | CASKAGPSNQPQHF
TRBJ2-3 | - | - | TRBV25-1 | TGTGCCAGCAGTGACCAGGTGGCAGATACGCAGTATTTT | CASSDQVADTQYF
TRBJ2-3 | - | - | TRBV29-1 | TGCAGCGTTGAATTGGGCGGGTATAGCACAGATACGCAGTATTTT | CSVELGGYSTDTQYF
TRBJ1-5 | - | - | TRBV30 | TGTGCCTGGAGTTACGACGTGAATCAGCCCCAGCATTTT | CAWSYDVNQPQHF
TRBJ2-1 | - | - | TRBV11-2 | TGTGCCAGCAGCTATGGGGGCTTGGAGCAGTTCTTC | CASSYGGLEQFF
TRBJ2-2 | - | - | TRBV21-1 | TGTGCCAGCAGCGGGGACTACTATAGCGGGAGCGAGGAAAACACCGGGGAGCTGTTTTTT | CASSGDYYSGSEENTGELFF
TRBJ2-1 | few | - | TRBV5-1 | TGCGCCAGCAGCTGGACGGGGGAGACCTACAATGAGCAGTTCTTC | CASSWTGETYNEQFF
TRBJ2-5 | - | - | TRBV6-1 | TGTGCCAGCAGTGACGGCGGGACTCAAGAGACCCAGTACTTC | CASSDGGTQETQYF
TRBJ2-7 | once | - | TRBV13 | TGTGCCAGCAGCTTAGGTGGCAGAAGCTCCTACGAGCAGTACTTC | CASSLGGRSSYEQYF
TRBJ1-2 | - | - | TRBV30 | TGTGCCTGCCGAACAGGAATTGATGGCTACACCTTC | CACRTGIDGYTF
TRBJ1-1 | - | - | TRBV29-1 | TGCAGCGTCCTAGGGATGAACACTGAAGCTTTCTTT | CSVLGMNTEAFF
TRBJ2-3 | - | - | TRBV19 | TGTGCCAGTAGTTCCAAAACCCGGGGAGATACGCAGTATTTT | CASSSKTRGDTQYF
TRBJ2-7 | - | - | TRBV12-5 | TGTGCTAGTGGTTTAAACTACGAGCAGTACTTC | CASGLNYEQYF
TRBJ2-5 | - | - | TRBV6-1 | TGTGCCAGCAGTGAAGAGGGGGGACTGGACGCGACCCAGTACTTC | CASSEEGGLDATQYF
TRBJ2-1 | - | - | TRBV6-1 | TGTGCCAGCAGTGATATAGCGGCTAATGAGCAGTTCTTC | CASSDIAANEQFF
TRBJ2-1 | - | - | TRBV6-4 | TGTGCCAGCAGTGACGAGTTTCAGGATAATGAGCAGTTCTTC | CASSDEFQDNEQFF
TRBJ1-2 | - | - | TRBV7-9 | TGTGCCAGCAGCGAGCGACAGCTCCTGGGGGGCTACACCTTC | CASSERQLLGGYTF
TRBJ2-4 | - | - | TRBV6-5 | TGTGCCAGCAGTTCTTCTACCGTAGCCAAAAACATTCAGTACTTC | CASSSSTVAKNIQYF
TRBJ1-1 | - | TRBD1 | TRBV27 | TGTGCCAGCAGTTTGGGACAGACGAACACTGAAGCTTTCTTT | CASSLGQTNTEAFF
TRBJ2-1 | few | - | TRBV9 | TGTGCCAGCAACACGGACTGGTCCTACAATGAGCAGTTCTTC | CASNTDWSYNEQFF